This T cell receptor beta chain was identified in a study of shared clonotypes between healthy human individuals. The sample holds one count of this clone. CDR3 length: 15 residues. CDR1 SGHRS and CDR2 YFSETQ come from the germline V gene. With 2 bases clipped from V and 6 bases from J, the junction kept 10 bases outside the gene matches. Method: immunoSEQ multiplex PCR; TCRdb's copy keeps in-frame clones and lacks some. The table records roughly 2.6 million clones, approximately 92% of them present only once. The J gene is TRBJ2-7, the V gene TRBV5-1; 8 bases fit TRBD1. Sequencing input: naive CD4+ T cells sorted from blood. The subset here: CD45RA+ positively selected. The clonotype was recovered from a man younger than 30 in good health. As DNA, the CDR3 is TGCGCCAGCAGCTTAGACGGGACAGGACATTTCGAGCAGTACTTC. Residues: CASSLDGTGHFEQYF.